A selection of T cell receptor beta chains follows, all from one sample in a study of CD8 T cells in Susac syndrome. TCRdb recomputed calls from the immunoSEQ multiplex PCR reads with MiXCR, one row per CDR3 protein. The data contain approximately 180,000 distinct CDR3 sequences, roughly nine tenths of them singletons. Material: CD4+ T cells from PBMCs. The receptors were sampled from a human donor with Susac syndrome. The CDR3 runs from the conserved cysteine through the conserved F or W. A D gene is named only where the DNA matches it firmly. Size tells how often a clone was seen (once, few, many) or the class of an expanded clone, and some rows leave it out.

>14|-|-|TRBJ1-5|TRBV18
TGTGCCAGCTCACCAAATAGGGGGGCTCAGCCCCAGCATTTT
CASSPNRGAQPQHF
>13|-|TRBD1|TRBJ1-2|TRBV28
TGTGCCAGCAGTTTAAACAGGGGGAATGGCTACACCTTC
CASSLNRGNGYTF
>17|once|-|TRBJ2-3|TRBV9
TGTGCCAGCAGCAGAACCGGGACCCTCATGGGGACAGATACGCAGTATTTT
CASSRTGTLMGTDTQYF
>17|-|-|TRBJ2-7|TRBV3-1
TGTGCCAGCAGCCATTACGAACAGCCGAGAAAATCCTACGAGCAGTACTTC
CASSHYEQPRKSYEQYF
>15|once|-|TRBJ2-6|TRBV6-1
TGTGCCAGCAGCCCTAGGCTTTTTGGGGCCAACGTCCTGACTTTC
CASSPRLFGANVLTF
>14|-|-|TRBJ1-1|TRBV11-2
TGTGCCAGCAGCTTATCCCTGGGTACCACTGAAGCTTTCTTT
CASSLSLGTTEAFF
>16|-|-|TRBJ2-2|TRBV20-1
TGCAGTGCTAGAGTAGAAGCGGGCGCGAACACCGGGGAGCTGTTTTTT
CSARVEAGANTGELFF
>12|-|-|TRBJ1-2|TRBV20-1
TGCAGTGCTCAAAAGGAAGGCTATGGCTACACCTTC
CSAQKEGYGYTF
>15|-|-|TRBJ1-1|TRBV25-1
TGTGCCAGCAGTGACTGGGGGCAGGGGAACACTGAAGCTTTCTTT
CASSDWGQGNTEAFF
>12|-|-|TRBJ2-7|TRBV6-1
TGTGCCAGCAGTGATCGCTTTTACGAGCAGTACTTC
CASSDRFYEQYF
>15|-|TRBD1|TRBJ1-1|TRBV7-6
TGTGCCAGCAGCTCTCGGGACAGACGGAACACTGAAGCTTTCTTT
CASSSRDRRNTEAFF
>15|-|-|TRBJ1-1|TRBV27
TGTGCCAGCAGTCGAAATGTGGGGTTGAACACTGAAGCTTTCTTT
CASSRNVGLNTEAFF
>14|-|-|TRBJ2-2|TRBV16
TGTGCCAGCAGCCAATCAAGGCGGGCTGGGGAGCTGTTTTTT
CASSQSRRAGELFF
>13|-|TRBD1|TRBJ2-7|TRBV7-3
TGTGCCAGCAGCGGTGGGACAGGCCACGAGCAGTACTTC
CASSGGTGHEQYF
>14|-|-|TRBJ2-3|TRBV2
TGTGCCAGCAGTGAAGGAGAACCTACAGATACGCAGTATTTT
CASSEGEPTDTQYF
>19|once|TRBD1|TRBJ1-2|TRBV6-5
TGTGCCAGCAGTTACTTGAACTACAGGGGGCGTTTTTCTAACTATGGCTACACCTTC
CASSYLNYRGRFSNYGYTF
>14|-|TRBD1|TRBJ1-3|TRBV30
TGTGCCTGGAGGGACAGGGGCTCTGGAAACACCATATATTTT
CAWRDRGSGNTIYF
>12|-|-|TRBJ2-3|TRBV15
TGTGCCACCAGCAGAGAAAGTCCTACGCAGTATTTT
CATSRESPTQYF
>16|-|TRBD1|TRBJ2-4|TRBV6-6
TGTGCCAGCAGTTTCTACCAGGGGGCCGCCAAAAACATTCAGTACTTC
CASSFYQGAAKNIQYF
>14|-|TRBD1|TRBJ1-2|TRBV5-1
TGCGCCAGCAGCTTGCGACAGGGCTGGTATGGCTACACCTTC
CASSLRQGWYGYTF
>15|-|-|TRBJ2-6|TRBV28
TGTGCCAGCAGTCTTAACAGGGTTGGGGCCAACGTCCTGACTTTC
CASSLNRVGANVLTF
>14|once|-|TRBJ2-7|TRBV6-5
TGTGCCAGCAGTTACGACAGTAAAAACTACGAGCAGTACTTC
CASSYDSKNYEQYF
>14|-|-|TRBJ2-3|TRBV20-1
TGCAGTCTCCAAGCGCTCCTGAGCACAGATACGCAGTATTTT
CSLQALLSTDTQYF
>16|-|TRBD2|TRBJ2-7|TRBV3-1
TGTGCCAGCAGCCAAGAGACGACTAGCGGCTTCTACGAGCAGTACTTC
CASSQETTSGFYEQYF
>13|-|-|TRBJ1-5|TRBV12-5
TGTGCTAGTGCTTTGACCGTTAATCAGCCCCAGCAGTTT
CASALTVNQPQQF
>15|-|-|TRBJ2-7|TRBV7-2
TGTGCCAGCAGCTTAGCCGGACTTGATTCCTACGAGCAGTACTTC
CASSLAGLDSYEQYF
>14|-|-|TRBJ1-1|TRBV5-1
TGCGCCAGCAGATCGGACATGACAGACACTGAAGCTTTCTTT
CASRSDMTDTEAFF
>16|-|-|TRBJ1-6|TRBV19
TGTGCCAGTAGTTCGGCCCCGGGACCTGCAAATTCACCCCTCCACTTT
CASSSAPGPANSPLHF